The 29 T cell receptor beta chains listed next were all sequenced from one sample in a study of cytomegalovirus exposure and HLA in healthy donors. A multiplex PCR was run with 60 Vbeta primers and 13 Jbeta primers. Assay: immunoSEQ multiplex PCR; the TCRdb copy retains only in-frame clones and omits some. The sample contains over 30,000 clones, roughly 64% of which appear only once. Sample: PBMCs. Source of these receptors: a man between 35 and 55 years old in good health and CMV-seropositive.

CDR3 nucleotide sequence: TGTGCCAGCAGCCAACAATCGACTAGGACTAGCTTTTTATTTCAGTACTTC. Encoded protein: CASSQQSTRTSFLFQYF. This chain uses TRBV5-6 with TRBJ2-5; 8 bases match TRBD2. With 4 bases clipped from V and 11 bases from J, the junction kept 22 bases outside the gene matches. The CDR3 loop spans 17 amino acids. Germline V lookup: CDR1 SGHDT, CDR2 YYEEEE.

The genes are TRBV28 and TRBJ2-1; D remains ambiguous. Trimming pared 3 bases from V and 0 bases from J, leaving 21 bases between. Germline V lookup: CDR1 MDHEN, CDR2 SYDVKM. CDR3 length: 19 amino acids. CDR3 loop: CASSFSEARYTSSYNEQFF. CDR3 sequence (DNA): TGTGCCAGCAGTTTCTCCGAGGCTCGTTACACGAGCTCCTACAATGAGCAGTTCTTC.

The genes are TRBV6-5 and TRBJ1-4; D is possibly TRBD1 (5 bases). There are 14 residues in the CDR3. Germline CDR1 and CDR2: MNHEY and SVGAGI. V shed 4 bases and J shed 8 bases, with 14 bases lying between them. CDR3 nucleotide sequence: TGTGCCAGCAGTTCCTCTGGGGGGAGAGAAAAACTGTTTTTT. Translation: CASSSSGGREKLFF.

The chain uses TRBV14 and TRBJ1-3, with 7 nucleotides matching TRBD1. Germline V gene sequence: CDR1 SGHDN, CDR2 FVKESK. Losses at the gene ends were 4 bases for V and 5 bases for J; bases not matched to a gene: 5. There are 14 residues in the CDR3. CDR3 protein: CASSPGQARNTIYF. Here the CDR3 DNA reads TGTGCCAGCAGCCCTGGACAGGCCCGAAACACCATATATTTT. Using reference TRBV14 and TRBJ1-3 for the parts outside the CDR3, the full variable domain is EAGVTQFPSHSVIEKGQTVTLRCDPISGHDNLYWYRRVMGKEIKFLLHFVKESKQDESGMPNNRFLAERTGGTYSTLKVQPAELEDSGVYFCASSPGQARNTIYFGEGSWLTVV.

This clone has only a few counts. The rearrangement links TRBV27 to TRBJ1-6, with 9 bases identical to TRBD1. Germline V gives CDR1 MNHEY, CDR2 SMNVEV (reference sequence). This CDR3 comprises 15 residues. Germline trimming cut 5 bases from V and 7 bases from J; bases unmatched to any gene: 6. CDR3: CASSLTGGRNSPLHF. The DNA for the CDR3 is TGTGCCAGCAGTCTTACAGGGGGCAGAAATTCACCCCTCCACTTT.

This chain uses TRBV6-1 with TRBJ1-2; possibly TRBD1 for D (6 bases). The germline V gene has CDR1 MNHNS and CDR2 SASEGT. V gave up 1 base and J gave up 6 bases, with 15 bases separating them. The CDR3 is 15 residues long. CDR3 in DNA: TGTGCCAGCAGTGAAGATTTGGCAGGGGTGGATGGCTACACCTTC. This codes for CASSEDLAGVDGYTF.

The chain employs TRBV19 and TRBJ1-6; 8 nucleotides match TRBD1. Germline CDR1 reads LNHDA; CDR2 reads SQIVND (reference sequence). Unmatched junction bases numbered 6, after V lost 3 bases and J lost 14 bases. The CDR3 spans 13 residues. CDR3 sequence: CASSIQGAGALHF. The CDR3 DNA follows: TGTGCCAGTAGTATTCAGGGGGCAGGGGCCCTCCACTTT.

This chain connects TRBV14 to TRBJ1-2; 11 bases match TRBD1. This CDR3 has 15 residues. The germline V gene encodes CDR1 SGHDN and CDR2 FVKESK. V lost 4 bases and J lost 4; bases outside the gene matches: 5. This CDR3 is CASSPTDRGPYGYTF. CDR3 in DNA: TGTGCCAGCAGCCCAACGGACAGGGGGCCCTATGGCTACACCTTC.

J is TRBJ1-1 and V is TRBV28; TRBD1 might be the D (5 bases). There are 14 residues in the CDR3. V lost 1 base and J 3 bases, leaving 9 bases between the germline ends. Per germline, CDR1 MDHEN and CDR2 SYDVKM. The DNA of the CDR3 is TGTGCCAGCAGTTTATCTACAGGTCACACTGAAGCTTTCTTT. Protein product: CASSLSTGHTEAFF.

The chain carries TRBV29-1 and TRBJ2-5; unclear D gene. Germline V lookup: CDR1 SQVTM, CDR2 ANQGSEA. The germline V and J ends were trimmed by 3 bases and 0 bases, with 11 bases remaining between them. There are 14 residues in the CDR3. This CDR3 is CSVELVLHQETQYF. Written as DNA, the CDR3 is TGCAGCGTTGAGCTAGTGCTACACCAAGAGACCCAGTACTTC.

The V call is TRBV5-5, the J call TRBJ2-7; tentatively, D is TRBD2 (6 bases). This CDR3 has 15 amino acids. V was cut by 0 bases and J by 1 base, with 11 bases left in between. From germline, CDR1 is SGHKS and CDR2 YYEKEE (reference sequence). The CDR3 nucleotides read TGTGCCAGCAGCTTGGAAAGTGGAGGGTCCTACGAGCAGTACTTC. Protein product: CASSLESGGSYEQYF.

The chain recombines TRBV4-1 with TRBJ1-5; 8 bases are a match to TRBD1. This CDR3 contains 16 residues. CDR1 and CDR2 (germline): MGHRA, YSYEKL. After removal of 3 bases from V and 5 bases from J, the junction contained 9 bases not matched to a gene. CDR3 region: CASSQPGQGHDQPQHF. The CDR3 nucleotides read TGCGCCAGCAGCCAGCCCGGACAGGGTCATGATCAGCCCCAGCATTTT.

This clone was seen a few times. This sequence joins TRBV10-3 and TRBJ1-4; TRBD1 aligns across 7 bases. V shed 3 bases and J 7 bases; nucleotides not matched to a gene: 8. Germline-derived CDR1 and CDR2 are ENHRY and SYGVKD. The CDR3 sequence is 15 residues long. CDR3: CAISDSEGGGEKLFF. CDR3 nucleotides: TGTGCCATCAGTGACTCCGAAGGGGGCGGTGAAAAACTGTTTTTT.

This clone was detected only a few times. The chain recombines TRBV6-1 with TRBJ2-3; 11 nucleotides align to TRBD2. This CDR3 has 15 residues. V was pared by 7 bases and J by 8 bases, with 11 bases of the junction left unmatched. Germline CDR1 and CDR2: MNHNS and SASEGT. The CDR3 is CASTAGLAVQSTQYF. The CDR3 coding sequence is TGTGCCAGCACTGCGGGACTAGCGGTTCAGAGTACGCAGTATTTT.

This chain uses TRBV19 with TRBJ2-1; possibly TRBD1 for D (7 bases). Trimming stripped 2 bases from V and 9 bases from J, with 17 bases between. Looked up from germline, CDR1 is LNHDA and CDR2 is SQIVND (reference sequence). This CDR3 spans 15 amino acids. The CDR3 loop is CASSIQAGTVSEQFF. The CDR3 DNA is TGTGCCAGTAGTATACAGGCGGGGACAGTAAGTGAGCAGTTCTTC.

J is TRBJ2-3 and V is TRBV19; 8 bases fit TRBD1. In germline, CDR1 is LNHDA, CDR2 SQIVND (reference sequence). The CDR3 is 11 residues long. After removal of 9 bases from V and 7 bases from J, the junction contained 3 bases not matched to a gene. The chain's CDR3 is CASRQGNTQYF. CDR3 coding DNA: TGTGCCAGCCGACAGGGGAATACGCAGTATTTT.

This clone was seen just once. In DNA, the CDR3 is TGTGCCAGCAGCGCGACAGGCCCTGGAAACACCATATATTTT. It yields the protein CASSATGPGNTIYF. This chain connects TRBV7-3 to TRBJ1-3, with D tentatively TRBD1 (6 bases). Germline V CDR1 and CDR2: SGHTA, FQGTGA. Trimming shortened V by 5 bases and J by 2 bases, and 10 bases separated the two germline ends. The CDR3 extends over 14 amino acids. The complete variable domain, with remaining parts taken from reference TRBV7-3 and TRBJ1-3, reads GAGVSQTPSNKVTEKGKYVELRCDPISGHTALYWYRQSLGQGPEFLIYFQGTGAADDSGLPNDRFFAVRPEGSVSTLKIQRTERGDSAVYLCASSATGPGNTIYFGEGSWLTVV.

Comment on this clone: An end of the junction differs from the germline gene, which may be a read error. The chain joins TRBV7-2 to TRBJ2-3, with a tentative D call TRBD1 (5 bases). The CDR3 runs to 14 residues. Germline V gene lookup returns CDR1 SGHTA and CDR2 FQGNSA. The CDR3 DNA is TGTGCCAGCAGCGGGCGGTTATCGACAGATCCGCAGTATTTT. This translates into CASSGRLSTDPQYF.

The chain has TRBV5-6 and TRBJ2-3; possibly TRBD2 for D (6 bases). V lost 3 bases, J lost 2 bases, and 19 bases lay in between. The CDR3 runs 17 residues. CDR1 is SGHDT, CDR2 YYEEEE, per germline. CDR3 loop: CASSSLPGLSPTDTQYF. As DNA, the CDR3 is TGTGCCAGCAGCTCCTTACCGGGACTCTCTCCCACAGATACGCAGTATTTT.

This chain uses TRBV6-6 with TRBJ2-7; TRBD2 is a possible D gene (6 bases). Trimming pared 1 base from V and 4 bases from J, leaving 17 bases between. The CDR3 loop spans 16 amino acids. Looked up from germline, CDR1 is MNHNY and CDR2 is SVGAGI (reference sequence). CDR3 protein: CASSYFGSKAPYEQYF. Here the CDR3 DNA reads TGTGCCAGCAGTTACTTCGGGAGTAAGGCGCCATACGAGCAGTACTTC.

The rearrangement uses TRBV6-1 and TRBJ1-1, with D perhaps TRBD1 (5 bases). CDR1 and CDR2 from the germline V gene are MNHNS and SASEGT. Trimming stripped 2 bases from V and 5 bases from J, with 6 bases between. The CDR3 extends over 12 amino acids. CDR3 nucleotide sequence: TGTGCCAGCAGTGAAAGGGGAACTGAAGCTTTCTTT. This gives the protein CASSERGTEAFF.

The V gene is TRBV2, the J gene TRBJ1-1; tentatively, D is TRBD1 (5 bases). Germline lookup yields CDR1 SNHLY and CDR2 FYNNEI. The V and J ends lost 2 bases and 1 base respectively, with 14 bases between them. This CDR3 contains 16 residues. CDR3 DNA sequence: TGTGCCAGCAGTGAAAGATCGGCCAGGGAGAACACTGAAGCTTTCTTT. This gives the protein CASSERSARENTEAFF.

V gene TRBV5-6 combines with J gene TRBJ2-5, with 8 bases identical to TRBD1. Judging by the DNA end, TRBJ2-7 fits better; the J call may be wrong. Germline CDR1 SGHDT, CDR2 YYEEEE. CDR3 length equals 16 residues. CDR3 sequence: CASTPWGAGGLYEQYF. The CDR3 bases are TGTGCCAGCACCCCGTGGGGGGCAGGGGGCTTATACGAGCAGTACTTC.

This clone has more than one count but fewer than ten. This rearrangement joins TRBV5-1 to TRBJ1-1; a weak D match, TRBD1 (5 bases). This CDR3 spans 16 amino acids. V was trimmed by 4 bases and J by 1 base, leaving 17 bases between them. Germline values: CDR1 SGHRS, CDR2 YFSETQ. The CDR3 here is CASSTAQAGWNTEAFF. The CDR3, as DNA: TGCGCCAGCAGCACTGCGCAGGCAGGGTGGAACACTGAAGCTTTCTTT.

This clone appeared once. This rearrangement joins TRBV7-2 to TRBJ2-7; 7 nucleotides agree with TRBD2. The CDR3 spans 15 residues. Germline V CDR1 and CDR2: SGHTA, FQGNSA. Unmatched junction bases numbered 6, after V lost 1 base and J lost 3 bases. The CDR3 DNA follows: TGTGCCAGCAGCTTAGGGGGCGGGGGAGTCTACGAGCAGTACTTC. This encodes CASSLGGGGVYEQYF.

This chain uses TRBV5-6 with TRBJ1-1, with D perhaps matching TRBD1 (6 bases). Trimming removed 7 bases from V and 4 bases from J, with 20 bases in between. The CDR3 is 15 amino acids. The germline CDR1 and CDR2 sequences are SGHDT and YYEEEE. The CDR3 spells CASGRTGPRGTEAFF. CDR3 bases: TGTGCCAGCGGACGCACAGGGCCAAGGGGCACTGAAGCTTTCTTT.

The chain employs TRBV11-2 and TRBJ2-7; 8 bases fit TRBD2. J lost 2 bases, V lost 0 bases, and 0 bases had no gene match. CDR3 size: 14 residues. Germline V gene data show CDR1 as SGHAT and CDR2 as FQNNGV. The CDR3 DNA follows: TGTGCCAGCAGCTTAGACGGGGGGGCCTACGAGCAGTACTTC. Its protein product is CASSLDGGAYEQYF.

This clone was seen more than once but under ten times. V gene TRBV5-1 combines with J gene TRBJ1-4; 9 bases match TRBD1. Germline lookup yields CDR1 SGHRS and CDR2 YFSETQ. The CDR3 sequence is 13 residues long. The junction had 5 bases not matched to a gene; V was cut back by 8 bases and J by 6 bases. In DNA, the CDR3 is TGCGCCAGAGGAAGACAGGGGGATGAAAAACTGTTTTTT. Encoded protein: CARGRQGDEKLFF.

This rearrangement joins TRBV23-1 to TRBJ2-2, with D tentatively TRBD2 (6 bases). TRBV23-1 counts as an open reading frame of uncertain function. With 2 bases removed from V and 0 bases from J, the gap between germline ends came to 16 bases. The CDR3 runs 18 residues. CDR3 loop: CASSQLVLGLANTGELFF. The CDR3, as DNA: TGCGCCAGCAGTCAACTCGTATTGGGACTTGCGAACACCGGGGAGCTGTTTTTT.